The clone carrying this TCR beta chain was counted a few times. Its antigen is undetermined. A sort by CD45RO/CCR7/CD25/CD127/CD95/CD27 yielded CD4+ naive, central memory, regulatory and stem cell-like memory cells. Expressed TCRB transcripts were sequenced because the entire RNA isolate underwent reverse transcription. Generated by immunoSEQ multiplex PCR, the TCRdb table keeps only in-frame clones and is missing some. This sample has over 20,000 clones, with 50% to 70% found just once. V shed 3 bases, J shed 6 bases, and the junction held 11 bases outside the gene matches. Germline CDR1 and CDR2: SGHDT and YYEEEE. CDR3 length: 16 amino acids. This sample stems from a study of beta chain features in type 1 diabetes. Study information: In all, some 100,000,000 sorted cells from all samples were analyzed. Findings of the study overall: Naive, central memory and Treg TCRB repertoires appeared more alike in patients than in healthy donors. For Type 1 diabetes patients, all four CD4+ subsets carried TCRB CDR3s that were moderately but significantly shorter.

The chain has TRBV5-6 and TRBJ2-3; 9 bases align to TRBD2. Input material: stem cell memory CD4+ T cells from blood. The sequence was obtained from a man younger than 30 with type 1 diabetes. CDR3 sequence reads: CASSWGGGLASDTQYF. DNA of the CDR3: TGTGCCAGCAGCTGGGGTGGGGGACTAGCTTCGGATACGCAGTATTTT.